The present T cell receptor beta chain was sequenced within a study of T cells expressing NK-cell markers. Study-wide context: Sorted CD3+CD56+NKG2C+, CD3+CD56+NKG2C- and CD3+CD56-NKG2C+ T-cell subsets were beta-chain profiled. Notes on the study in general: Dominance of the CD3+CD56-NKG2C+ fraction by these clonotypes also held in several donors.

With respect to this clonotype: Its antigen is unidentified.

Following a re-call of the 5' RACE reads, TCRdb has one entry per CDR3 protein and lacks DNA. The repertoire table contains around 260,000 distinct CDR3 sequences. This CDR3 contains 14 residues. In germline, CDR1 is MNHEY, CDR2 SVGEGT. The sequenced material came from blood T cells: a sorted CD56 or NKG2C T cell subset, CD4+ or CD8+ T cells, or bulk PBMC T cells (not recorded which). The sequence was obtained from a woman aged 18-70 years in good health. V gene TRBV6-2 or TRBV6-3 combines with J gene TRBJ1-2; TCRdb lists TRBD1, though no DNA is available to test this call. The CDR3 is CASRSMGQNYGYTF.